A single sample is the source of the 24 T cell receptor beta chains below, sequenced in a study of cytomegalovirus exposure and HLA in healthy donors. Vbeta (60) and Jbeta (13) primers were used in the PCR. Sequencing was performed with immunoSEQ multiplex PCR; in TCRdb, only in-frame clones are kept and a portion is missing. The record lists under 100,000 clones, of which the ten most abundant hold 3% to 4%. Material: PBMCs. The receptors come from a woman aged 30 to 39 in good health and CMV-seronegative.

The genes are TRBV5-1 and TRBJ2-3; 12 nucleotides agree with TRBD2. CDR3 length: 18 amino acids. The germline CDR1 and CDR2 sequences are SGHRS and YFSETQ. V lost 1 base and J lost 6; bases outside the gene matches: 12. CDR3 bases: TGCGCCAGCAGCTTGCAGGGGGGGACTAGCGGGTCGCGGGATACGCAGTATTTT. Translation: CASSLQGGTSGSRDTQYF. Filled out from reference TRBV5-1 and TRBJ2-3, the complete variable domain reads KAGVTQTPRYLIKTRGQQVTLSCSPISGHRSVSWYQQTPGQGLQFLFEYFSETQRNKGNFPGRFSGRQFSNSRSEMNVSTLELGDSALYLCASSLQGGTSGSRDTQYFGPGTRLTVL.

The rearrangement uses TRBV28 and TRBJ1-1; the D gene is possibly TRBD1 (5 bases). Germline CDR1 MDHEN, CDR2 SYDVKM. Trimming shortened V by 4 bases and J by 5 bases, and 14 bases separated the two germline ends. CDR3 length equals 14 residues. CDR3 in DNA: TGTGCCAGCAGTTCTACAGCCGGGGGGACTGAAGCTTTCTTT. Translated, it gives CASSSTAGGTEAFF.

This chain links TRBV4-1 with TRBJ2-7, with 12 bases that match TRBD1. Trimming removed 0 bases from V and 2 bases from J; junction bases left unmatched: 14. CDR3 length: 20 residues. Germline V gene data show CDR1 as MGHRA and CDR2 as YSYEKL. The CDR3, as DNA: TGCGCCAGCAGCCAAGATGATTCCGGGACAGGGGGCCGTTTCCCCTACGAGCAGTACTTC. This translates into CASSQDDSGTGGRFPYEQYF.

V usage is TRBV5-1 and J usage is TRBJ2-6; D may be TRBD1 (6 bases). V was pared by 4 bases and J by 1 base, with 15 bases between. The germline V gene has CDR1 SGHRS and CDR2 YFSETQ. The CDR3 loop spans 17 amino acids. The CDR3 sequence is CASSGGGSESGANVLTF. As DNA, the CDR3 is TGCGCCAGCAGCGGGGGCGGTTCGGAATCTGGGGCCAACGTCCTGACTTTC.

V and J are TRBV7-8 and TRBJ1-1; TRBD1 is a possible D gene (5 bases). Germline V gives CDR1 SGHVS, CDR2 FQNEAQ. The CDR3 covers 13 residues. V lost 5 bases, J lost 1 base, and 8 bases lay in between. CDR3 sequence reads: CASSPRGNTEAFF. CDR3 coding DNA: TGTGCCAGCAGCCCTAGGGGGAACACTGAAGCTTTCTTT. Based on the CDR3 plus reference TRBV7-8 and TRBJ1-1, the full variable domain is GAGVSQSPRYKVAKRGQDVALRCDPISGHVSLFWYQQALGQGPEFLTYFQNEAQLDKSGLPSDRFFAERPEGSVSTLKIQRTQQEDSAVYLCASSPRGNTEAFFGQGTRLTVV.

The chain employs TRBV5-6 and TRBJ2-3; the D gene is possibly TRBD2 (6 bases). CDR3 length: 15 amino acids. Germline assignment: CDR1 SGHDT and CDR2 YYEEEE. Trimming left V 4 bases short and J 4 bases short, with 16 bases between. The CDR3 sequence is CASSTPPGLADTQYF. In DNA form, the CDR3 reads TGTGCCAGCAGCACGCCGCCGGGACTCGCAGATACGCAGTATTTT. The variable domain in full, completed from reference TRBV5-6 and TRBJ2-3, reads DAGVTQSPTHLIKTRGQQVTLRCSPKSGHDTVSWYQQALGQGPQFIFQYYEEEERQRGNFPDRFSGHQFPNYSSELNVNALLLGDSALYLCASSTPPGLADTQYFGPGTRLTVL.

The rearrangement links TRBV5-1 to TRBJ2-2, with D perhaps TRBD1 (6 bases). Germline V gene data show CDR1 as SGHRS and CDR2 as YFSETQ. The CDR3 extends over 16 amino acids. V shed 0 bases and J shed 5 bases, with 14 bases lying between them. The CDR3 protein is CASSLEGHSGTGELFF. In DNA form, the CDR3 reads TGCGCCAGCAGCTTGGAGGGACACTCTGGGACCGGGGAGCTGTTTTTT.

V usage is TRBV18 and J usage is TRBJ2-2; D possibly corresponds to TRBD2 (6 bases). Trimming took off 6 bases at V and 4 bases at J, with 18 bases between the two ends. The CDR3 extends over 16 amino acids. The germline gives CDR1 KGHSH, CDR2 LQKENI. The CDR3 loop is CASSAFDTSLTGELFF. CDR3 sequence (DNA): TGTGCCAGCTCCGCCTTCGACACTAGCCTCACCGGGGAGCTGTTTTTT.

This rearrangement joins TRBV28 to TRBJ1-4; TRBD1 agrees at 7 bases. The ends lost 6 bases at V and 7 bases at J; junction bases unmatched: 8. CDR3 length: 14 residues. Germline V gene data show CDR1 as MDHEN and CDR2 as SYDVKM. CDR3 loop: CASSRGQRREKLFF. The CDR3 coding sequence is TGTGCCAGCAGCCGGGGACAGCGACGTGAAAAACTGTTTTTT. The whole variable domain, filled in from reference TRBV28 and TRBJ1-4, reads DVKVTQSSRYLVKRTGEKVFLECVQDMDHENMFWYRQDPGLGLRLIYFSYDVKMKEKGDIPEGYSVSREKKERFSLILESASTNQTSMYLCASSRGQRREKLFFGSGTQLSVL.

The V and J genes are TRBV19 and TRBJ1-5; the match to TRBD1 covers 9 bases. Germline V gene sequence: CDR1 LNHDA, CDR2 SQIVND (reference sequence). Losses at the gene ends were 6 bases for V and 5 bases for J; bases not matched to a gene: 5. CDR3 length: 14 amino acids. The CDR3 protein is CASSTGGLDQPQHF. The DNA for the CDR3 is TGTGCCAGTAGCACAGGGGGCCTCGATCAGCCCCAGCATTTT. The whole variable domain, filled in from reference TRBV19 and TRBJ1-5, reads DGGITQSPKYLFRKEGQNVTLSCEQNLNHDAMYWYRQDPGQGLRLIYYSQIVNDFQKGDIAEGYSVSREKKESFPLTVTSAQKNPTAFYLCASSTGGLDQPQHFGDGTRLSIL.

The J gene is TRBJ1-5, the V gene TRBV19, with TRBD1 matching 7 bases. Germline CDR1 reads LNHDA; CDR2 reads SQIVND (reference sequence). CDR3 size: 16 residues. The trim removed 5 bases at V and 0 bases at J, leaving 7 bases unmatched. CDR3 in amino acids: CASSSTGAYSNQPQHF. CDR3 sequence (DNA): TGTGCCAGTAGTTCCACAGGGGCCTATAGCAATCAGCCCCAGCATTTT.

The CDR3 spells CAAHRDINSPLHF. CDR3 nucleotides: TGTGCCGCGCACCGGGACATTAATTCACCCCTCCACTTT. The chain carries TRBV10-3 and TRBJ1-6, with D possibly being TRBD1 (6 bases). CDR3 length: 13 residues. Deletions cut 11 bases from V and 6 bases from J, with 14 bases between. Germline V gene lookup returns CDR1 ENHRY and CDR2 SYGVKD.

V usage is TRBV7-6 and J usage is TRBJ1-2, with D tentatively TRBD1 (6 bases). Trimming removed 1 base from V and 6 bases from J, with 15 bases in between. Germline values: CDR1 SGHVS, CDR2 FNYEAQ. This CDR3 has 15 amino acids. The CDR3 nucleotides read TGTGCCAGCAGCTTAGGGGCAGGACAGCAGGATGGCTACACCTTC. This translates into CASSLGAGQQDGYTF.

The CDR3 nucleotides read TGTGCCAGCAGCTTAGTAGGGACTAGCGACTACAATGAGCAGTTCTTC. This encodes CASSLVGTSDYNEQFF. The chain combines TRBV7-6 with TRBJ2-1; 10 bases match TRBD2. Trimming removed 1 base from V and 3 bases from J; junction bases left unmatched: 3. Germline assignment: CDR1 SGHVS and CDR2 FNYEAQ. This CDR3 region has 16 residues.

The CDR3 sequence: CASSSVLAGVSFSYNEQFF. The CDR3 nucleotides read TGTGCCAGTAGTAGCGTCCTAGCGGGGGTTTCTTTCTCCTACAATGAGCAGTTCTTC. The chain links TRBV19 to TRBJ2-1; 10 nucleotides match TRBD2. The germline gives CDR1 LNHDA, CDR2 SQIVND (reference sequence). This CDR3 is 19 amino acids long. The V gene end was trimmed by 4 bases and the J gene end by 0 bases; junction bases not matched to a gene: 12.

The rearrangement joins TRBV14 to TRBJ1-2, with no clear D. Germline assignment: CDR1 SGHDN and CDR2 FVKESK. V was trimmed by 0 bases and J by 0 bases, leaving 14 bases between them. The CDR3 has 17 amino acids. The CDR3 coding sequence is TGTGCCAGCAGCCAAGATCAAAGAGAAGTAGCTAACTATGGCTACACCTTC. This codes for CASSQDQREVANYGYTF.

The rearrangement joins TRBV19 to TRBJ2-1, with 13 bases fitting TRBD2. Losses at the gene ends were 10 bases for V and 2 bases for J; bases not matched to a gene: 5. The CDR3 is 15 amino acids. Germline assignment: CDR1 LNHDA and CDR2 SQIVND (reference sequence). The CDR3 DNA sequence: TGTGCCACGGGACTAGCGGGATTAGCCTACAATGAGCAGTTCTTC. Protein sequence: CATGLAGLAYNEQFF.

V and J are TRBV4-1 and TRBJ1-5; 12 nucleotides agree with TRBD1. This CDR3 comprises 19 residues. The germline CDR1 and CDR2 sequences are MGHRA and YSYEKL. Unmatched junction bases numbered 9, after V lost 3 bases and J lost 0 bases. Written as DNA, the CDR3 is TGCGCCAGCAGCCAGGGGGACAGGGGGCAAGCTTATAGCAATCAGCCCCAGCATTTT. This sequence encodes CASSQGDRGQAYSNQPQHF.

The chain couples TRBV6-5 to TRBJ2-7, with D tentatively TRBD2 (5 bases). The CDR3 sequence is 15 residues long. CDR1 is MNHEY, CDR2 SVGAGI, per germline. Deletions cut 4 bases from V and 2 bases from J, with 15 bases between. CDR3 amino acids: CASSWTPRRPYEQYF. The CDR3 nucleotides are TGTGCCAGCAGTTGGACTCCGAGGAGGCCCTACGAGCAGTACTTC.

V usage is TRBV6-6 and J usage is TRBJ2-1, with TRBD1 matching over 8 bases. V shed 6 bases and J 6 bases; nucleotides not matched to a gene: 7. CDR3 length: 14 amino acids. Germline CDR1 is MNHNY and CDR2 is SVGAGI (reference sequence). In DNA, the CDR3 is TGTGCCAGCAGCCCAGACAGGGGAATCAATGAGCAGTTCTTC. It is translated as CASSPDRGINEQFF.

CDR3 amino acids: CASPPAGRTGSGNTIYF. CDR3 bases: TGCGCCAGCCCCCCCGCGGGCAGGACGGGCTCTGGAAACACCATATATTTT. The V call is TRBV23-1, the J call TRBJ1-3; D not resolved. TRBV23-1 is treated as an ORF (open reading frame) with a function not yet certain. CDR3 length: 17 residues. The germline V and J ends were trimmed by 8 bases and 0 bases, with 20 bases remaining between them.

This chain's CDR3 is CASQGDSNQPQHF. DNA of the CDR3: TGTGCCAGCCAGGGGGATAGCAATCAGCCCCAGCATTTT. This chain links TRBV18 with TRBJ1-5; TRBD1 matches 7 bases. The CDR3 runs to 13 residues. Germline assignment: CDR1 KGHSH and CDR2 LQKENI. V trimming: 8 bases; J trimming: 0 bases; junction bases outside the gene matches: 1.

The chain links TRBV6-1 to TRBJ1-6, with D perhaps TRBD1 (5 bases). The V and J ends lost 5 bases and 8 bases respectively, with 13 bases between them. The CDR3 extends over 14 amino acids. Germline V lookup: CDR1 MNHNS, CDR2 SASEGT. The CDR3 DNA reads TGTGCCAGCAGTCGGGACTCCTCGGATTCACCCCTCCACTTT. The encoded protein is CASSRDSSDSPLHF.

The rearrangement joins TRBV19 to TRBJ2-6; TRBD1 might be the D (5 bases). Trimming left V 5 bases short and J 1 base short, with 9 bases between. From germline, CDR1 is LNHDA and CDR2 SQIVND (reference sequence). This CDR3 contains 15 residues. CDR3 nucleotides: TGTGCCAGTAGTTTCCCAGGGTCTGGGGCCAACGTCCTGACTTTC. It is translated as CASSFPGSGANVLTF. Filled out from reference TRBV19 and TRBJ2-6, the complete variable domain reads DGGITQSPKYLFRKEGQNVTLSCEQNLNHDAMYWYRQDPGQGLRLIYYSQIVNDFQKGDIAEGYSVSREKKESFPLTVTSAQKNPTAFYLCASSFPGSGANVLTFGAGSRLTVL.